This is a list of T cell receptor beta chains from one sample in a study of early T cells in non-severe SARS-CoV-2 infection. TCRdb independently ran MiXCR on the 5' RACE reads; one entry per CDR3 protein. The table has around 84,000 distinct CDR3 sequences, approximately 14% seen once; the top ten hold more than 6.5%. What was sequenced was whole blood. All receptors derive from an adult who was a healthcare worker with PCR-confirmed SARS-CoV-2 infection or an uninfected control (not recorded which). CDR3s include the opening cysteine and the closing phenylalanine or tryptophan. The D gene is left open where the match is weak. Rows give clone size only sometimes, using once, few, many, or a class for an expanded clone.

D gene,J gene,V gene,clone size,CDR3 length,CDR3 DNA,CDR3 protein
-,TRBJ1-2,TRBV12-3/TRBV12-4,-,14,TGTGCCAGCAGTGCCGGGATAAGGTACTATGGCTACACCTTC,CASSAGIRYYGYTF
TRBD2,TRBJ2-3,TRBV7-3,-,14,TGTGCCAGCAGCTTAGCGGGAGCCGCAGATACGCAGTATTTT,CASSLAGAADTQYF
-,TRBJ2-5,TRBV7-9,many,15,TGTGCCAGCAGCCTTAGACGGGGGAAAAAAGAGACCCAGTACTTC,CASSLRRGKKETQYF
TRBD2,TRBJ2-7,TRBV5-1,-,15,TGCGCCAGCAGCCTCTTTAGCGGGAGCAGGGACGAGCAGTACTTC,CASSLFSGSRDEQYF
-,TRBJ1-6,TRBV6-2/TRBV6-3,few,14,TGTGCCAGCAGTCGTGTCGCAGGGAATTCACCCCTCCACTTT,CASSRVAGNSPLHF
-,TRBJ2-1,TRBV27,-,14,TGTGCCAGCGGATTGTCCGGGGCCTACAATGAGCAGTTCTTC,CASGLSGAYNEQFF
-,TRBJ1-1,TRBV29-1,few,13,TGCAGCGTTGAGTGGGGGCTGAACACTGAAGCTTTCTTT,CSVEWGLNTEAFF
TRBD1,TRBJ2-5,TRBV19,-,14,TGTGCCAGTAGCCGACAGGGGTTCGCAGAGACCCAGTACTTC,CASSRQGFAETQYF
-,TRBJ2-3,TRBV11-3,-,15,TGTGCCAGCAGCCCATCCCCAGCTGGGACAGATACGCAGTATTTT,CASSPSPAGTDTQYF
TRBD1,TRBJ1-1,TRBV4-1,-,17,TGCGCCAGCAGCCAAGTCGGGACAGGGGTTATGAACACTGAAGCTTTCTTT,CASSQVGTGVMNTEAFF
-,TRBJ1-5,TRBV2,few,14,TGTGCCAGCAGTGCCTTTTATAGCAATCAGCCCCAGCATTTT,CASSAFYSNQPQHF
-,TRBJ2-2,TRBV11-2,-,15,TGTGCCAGCAGCGGCGGGACAGTGAGCACCGGGGAGCTGTTTTTT,CASSGGTVSTGELFF
TRBD1,TRBJ1-2,TRBV12-3/TRBV12-4,few,13,TGTGCCGCAAACCGGGACAGGGGCTATGGCTACACCTTC,CAANRDRGYGYTF
-,TRBJ2-3,TRBV27,-,12,TGTGCCAGCAGGGATGGTGGCCATACGCAGTATTTT,CASRDGGHTQYF
-,TRBJ2-7,TRBV29-1,-,10,TGCAGCGCCTGGGCCACCGAGCAGTACTTC,CSAWATEQYF
-,TRBJ2-1,TRBV19,few,15,TGTGCCAGTAGTACTCCGGGTAAGCCCCCCGGTGAGCAGTTCTTC,CASSTPGKPPGEQFF
TRBD2,TRBJ2-1,TRBV13,-,17,TGTGCCAGCAGCTCTAGCTATGCGGGAGGGCCTGCAGGTGAGCAGTTCTTC,CASSSSYAGGPAGEQFF
TRBD2,TRBJ2-7,TRBV19,many,14,TGTGCCAGTAGTTTAGCGGGAGCCAGATACGAGCAGTACTTC,CASSLAGARYEQYF
TRBD2,TRBJ2-1,TRBV19,few,14,TGTGCCAGTATAGACAGCGGGGGATCGAATGAGCAGTTCTTC,CASIDSGGSNEQFF
-,TRBJ2-7,TRBV29-1,-,13,TGCAGCGTTGAAGGTCAGGGGAACTACGAGCAGTACTTC,CSVEGQGNYEQYF
-,TRBJ1-1,TRBV9,few,14,TGTGCCAGCAGCTCCCAGGGGTTTAACACTGAAGCTTTCTTT,CASSSQGFNTEAFF
TRBD1,TRBJ2-1,TRBV10-3,few,15,TGTGCCATCAGATCGGGGCGGGACAGGTGGAATGAGCAGTTCTTC,CAIRSGRDRWNEQFF
-,TRBJ2-1,TRBV30,many,12,TGTGCCTGGAGTGGGCAGAACAATGAGCAGTTCTTC,CAWSGQNNEQFF
TRBD1,TRBJ1-1,TRBV25-1,many,15,TGTGCCAGCAGTGAATGGGGGACAGGGGCCACTGAAGCTTTCTTT,CASSEWGTGATEAFF
-,TRBJ1-4,TRBV4-1,few,17,TGCGCCAGCAGCCCCGCCCCCGCCCGAGCGACTAATGAAAAACTGTTTTTT,CASSPAPARATNEKLFF
-,TRBJ1-1,TRBV20-1,-,11,TGCAGTGTGATCCGGGACACTGAAGCTTTCTTT,CSVIRDTEAFF
-,TRBJ2-7,TRBV10-3,many,13,TGTGCCATAAAAGACCGGGGAGCCTACGAGCAGTACTTC,CAIKDRGAYEQYF
TRBD2,TRBJ2-3,TRBV25-1,few,16,TGTGCCAGCAGTGAACCAGCGGGAGATCGCACAGATACGCAGTATTTT,CASSEPAGDRTDTQYF
-,TRBJ1-6,TRBV13,-,15,TGTGCCAGCAGCTCCAGACAGGACTATAATTCACCCCTCCACTTT,CASSSRQDYNSPLHF
-,TRBJ2-3,TRBV7-9,few,16,TGTGCCAGCAGCGACATAGCGGCTGGAAGCACAGATACGCAGTATTTT,CASSDIAAGSTDTQYF
-,TRBJ2-7,TRBV5-1,few,14,TGCGCCAGCAGCTTCACGGGAGCAGCCGGCGAGCAGTACTTC,CASSFTGAAGEQYF
-,TRBJ2-3,TRBV29-1,-,14,TGCAGCGTTGAGGGGAGCGGCTCGGCGGATACGCAGTATTTT,CSVEGSGSADTQYF
-,TRBJ2-7,TRBV19,-,14,TGTGCCAGTAGTTCGGACCGGACGTGGGACGAGCAGTACTTC,CASSSDRTWDEQYF
-,TRBJ2-7,TRBV29-1,-,13,TGCAGCGTTGAAGAAGCCTCCCCCCACGAGCAGTACTTC,CSVEEASPHEQYF
TRBD2,TRBJ2-1,TRBV24-1,few,19,TGTGCCACCAGTGATTTGGGGCCGGACGGGACTAAGGCATACAATGAGCAGTTCTTC,CATSDLGPDGTKAYNEQFF
TRBD2,TRBJ2-7,TRBV2,-,14,TGTGCCAGAGGGAGTGGGACTAGCGGAGACGAGCAGTACTTC,CARGSGTSGDEQYF
-,TRBJ1-1,TRBV11-1,many,14,TGTGCCAGCAGCTTATGGGGAAGGGACACTGAAGCTTTCTTT,CASSLWGRDTEAFF
TRBD2,TRBJ2-7,TRBV28,-,17,TGTGCCAGCAGTTTTATCGTAAAGGCGGGGGGGCCCTACGAGCAGTACTTC,CASSFIVKAGGPYEQYF
-,TRBJ1-3,TRBV7-6,few,14,TGTGCCAGCAGCCCCGCGGCTACGGGAAACACCATATATTTT,CASSPAATGNTIYF
TRBD2,TRBJ2-1,TRBV7-9,-,16,TGTGCCAGCAGCCCTGATGGCTACGGCGGGAGCCATGAGCAGTTCTTC,CASSPDGYGGSHEQFF
TRBD2,TRBJ2-3,TRBV12-3/TRBV12-4,few,18,TGTGCCAGCAGTACAGCGGGAGGGCCAGGAGTAGGCACAGATACGCAGTATTTT,CASSTAGGPGVGTDTQYF
-,TRBJ2-7,TRBV25-1,-,12,TGTGCCAGCAGTGAGGTGAGCTACGAGCAGTACTTC,CASSEVSYEQYF